These 31 T cell receptor beta chains were sequenced from one sample in a study of regulatory T cells in long-lasting Graves disease (dated by TCRdb to the early 2020s). The receptor library was made with multiplex PCR. Reads for this sample came from an Illumina HiSeq 4000. To build TCR beta libraries, CDR3 regions were amplified by Arm-PCR using iRepertoire HTBI primers. TCRdb passed the public sequencing reads through fastp at Q25 and MiXCR, retaining productive beta sequences. Merged by CDR3 protein, the rows form single entries marked with the most common genes and DNA. The table for this sample lists 350,000 to 550,000 distinct CDR3 sequences; 13% to 15% of them were counted only once. In total, the top ten clones hold roughly 18% of the sample. This sample's time point label indicates: newly diagnosed GD, antithyroid drugs for less than 3 months. RNA was extracted from PBMCs in TRIzol for both TCR sequencing and RNA sequencing.

These data were also filed under a second study, of T cells in Graves' hyperthyroidism and ophthalmopathy.

This specimen consisted of peripheral blood mononuclear cells (PBMCs), obtained at new diagnosis, from a patient treated with antithyroid drugs. These receptors originate from a woman in her forties or fifties with Graves disease. Donor details come from another sample of the same person, matched by shared clones.

The table lists this clonotype with many counts. The V gene is TRBV12-3 or TRBV12-4, the J gene TRBJ2-5; 8 bases match TRBD2. V lost 6 bases to trimming and J lost 5 bases; unmatched junction nucleotides: 11. This CDR3 spans 15 amino acids. The CDR3 region has the DNA TGTGCCAGCAGGGTGGGACTAGGGGAGAGTGAGACCCAGTACTTC. It specifies CASRVGLGESETQYF.

The rearrangement joins TRBV10-3 to TRBJ2-2; the D is unclear. Germline loops: CDR1 ENHRY, CDR2 SYGVKD. Deletions cut 3 bases from V and 0 bases from J, with 5 bases between. CDR3 length: 14 amino acids. In DNA form, the CDR3 reads TGTGCCATCAGTGAAGGGCCGAACACCGGGGAGCTGTTTTTT. It yields the protein CAISEGPNTGELFF.

This clonotype showed up many times. V is TRBV2 and J is TRBJ1-2; a weak D match, TRBD1 (6 bases). The V end lost 5 bases, the J end lost 8 bases, and 12 bases lay between the germline ends. The CDR3 has 12 residues. Germline V gene data show CDR1 as SNHLY and CDR2 as FYNNEI. The CDR3 coding sequence is TGTGCCAGCAGTTCAGGGGCGGGCGGCTACACCTTC. It translates to CASSSGAGGYTF.

The rearrangement joins TRBV10-3 to TRBJ1-6; unclear D gene. Between the trimmed V and J ends, which lost 0 bases and 6 bases, there was a span of 6 bases. Germline V lookup: CDR1 ENHRY, CDR2 SYGVKD. The CDR3 is made up of 14 amino acids. The DNA for the CDR3 is TGTGCCATCAGTGAGTCGAATAGTAATTCACCCCTCCACTTT. This translates into CAISESNSNSPLHF.

This clonotype has a handful of counts. The chain uses TRBV27 and TRBJ2-7; no reliable D call. Trimming stripped 6 bases from V and 0 bases from J, with 12 bases between. The CDR3 consists of 14 residues. The germline gives CDR1 MNHEY, CDR2 SMNVEV (reference sequence). CDR3 protein: CASRLGLSSYEQYF. The CDR3, as DNA: TGTGCCAGCAGGCTAGGTTTAAGCTCCTACGAGCAGTACTTC.

In the case of this clonotype: A much larger clone lies a single base off, so this may be a read error. This chain links TRBV3-1 with TRBJ2-7; D may be TRBD2 (5 bases). The CDR3 is 14 amino acids. Trimming cost V 1 base and J 5 bases, with 12 bases left between them. Germline assignment: CDR1 LGHDT and CDR2 YNNKEL (reference sequence). In DNA form, the CDR3 reads TGTGCCAGCAGCCAAGCGGGATTCCCCCACGAGCAGTACTTC. It encodes CASSQAGFPHEQYF.

V usage is TRBV11-1 and J usage is TRBJ2-7, with TRBD2 matching over 10 bases. CDR1 is SGHAT, CDR2 FQDESV, per germline (reference sequence). The CDR3 is 16 amino acids. The trim removed 3 bases at V and 3 bases at J, leaving 8 bases unmatched. CDR3 DNA sequence: TGTGCCAGCAGCTTTCGAACTAGCGGGATAGTCTACGAGCAGTACTTC. This translates into CASSFRTSGIVYEQYF.

This clonotype was picked up many times. The V gene is TRBV28, the J gene TRBJ2-7; 7 nucleotides agree with TRBD2. Losses at the gene ends were 1 base for V and 2 bases for J; bases not matched to a gene: 2. The CDR3 runs 14 residues. The germline gives CDR1 MDHEN, CDR2 SYDVKM. The CDR3 region has the DNA TGTGCCAGCAGTTTATCTGCGGGAGCCTACGAGCAGTACTTC. Its protein product is CASSLSAGAYEQYF.

This clonotype has a handful of counts. The genes are TRBV10-3 and TRBJ2-4; D is perhaps TRBD2 (5 bases). The CDR3 is 15 amino acids. Per germline, CDR1 ENHRY and CDR2 SYGVKD. Trimming took off 1 base at V and 1 base at J, with 8 bases between the two ends. CDR3 nucleotide sequence: TGTGCCATCAGTGAGTTGTGGGAGGCCAAAAACATTCAGTACTTC. Translating it yields CAISELWEAKNIQYF.

This clonotype was observed at least ten times. Written as DNA, the CDR3 is TGTGCCAGCAGTTGGGCTAGCGGGCCCGAGGGTACGCAGTATTTT. Its protein product is CASSWASGPEGTQYF. The chain joins TRBV12-3 or TRBV12-4 to TRBJ2-3, with TRBD2 matching over 8 bases. The V and J ends lost 4 bases and 8 bases, in that order; junction bases with no gene match: 11. The CDR3 spans 15 residues.

This clonotype appeared a few times. The V call is TRBV5-5, the J call TRBJ1-5, with D perhaps TRBD1 (5 bases). Per the germline V gene, CDR1 is SGHKS and CDR2 is YYEKEE (reference sequence). This CDR3 comprises 18 residues. Trimming stripped 4 bases from V and 2 bases from J, with 22 bases between. CDR3 region: CASSPLGRGSGGNQPQHF. CDR3 DNA sequence: TGTGCCAGCAGCCCTTTGGGACGGGGGAGTGGGGGCAATCAGCCCCAGCATTTT. Complete variable domain (other parts from reference TRBV5-5 and TRBJ1-5): DAGVTQSPTHLIKTRGQQVTLRCSPISGHKSVSWYQQVLGQGPQFIFQYYEKEERGRGNFPDRFSARQFPNYSSELNVNALLLGDSALYLCASSPLGRGSGGNQPQHFGDGTRLSIL.

This clonotype has only a few counts. The V gene is TRBV6-2 or TRBV6-3, the J gene TRBJ2-2, with TRBD2 identical over 14 bases. V shed 6 bases, J shed 7 bases, and the junction held 10 bases outside the gene matches. Germline lookup yields CDR1 MNHEY and CDR2 SVGEGT. The length of the CDR3 is 17 residues. The CDR3: CASRDSGTSGRDGELFF. In nucleotides, the CDR3 is TGTGCCAGCAGGGACTCCGGGACTAGCGGGAGAGACGGGGAGCTGTTTTTT.

The table lists this clonotype with many counts. This chain uses TRBV2 with TRBJ2-5, with D perhaps matching TRBD2 (5 bases). The CDR3 runs 14 residues. CDR1 and CDR2 (germline): SNHLY, FYNNEI. Between the trimmed V and J ends, which lost 4 bases and 2 bases, there was a span of 11 bases. The chain's CDR3 is CASSAGLAQETQYF. The CDR3 bases are TGTGCCAGCAGTGCCGGACTTGCTCAAGAGACCCAGTACTTC.

In its sample, this clonotype was seen a few times. One base away lies a much larger clone, so this may be a sequencing read error. V usage is TRBV28 and J usage is TRBJ2-6, with D tentatively TRBD1 (5 bases). Germline CDR1 reads MDHEN; CDR2 reads SYDVKM. The CDR3 spans 14 residues. The DNA of the CDR3 is TGTGCCAGCAGTTTGAGCTCTGGGGCCAACGCCCTGACTTTC. It codes for CASSLSSGANALTF.

This clonotype was seen only a few times. This chain links TRBV11-2 with TRBJ1-3; D is uncertain. CDR3 length equals 15 residues. V was clipped by 2 bases and J by 0 bases, with 8 bases between them. The germline V gene encodes CDR1 SGHAT and CDR2 FQNNGV. The CDR3 DNA is TGTGCCAGCAGCTTAAGCGTAGGCTCTGGAAACACCATATATTTT. Its protein is CASSLSVGSGNTIYF.

Points on this clonotype: A read error is possible here, since a much larger clone lies one base away. V is TRBV27 and J is TRBJ2-5, with TRBD2 matching 10 bases. There are 14 residues in the CDR3. The germline CDR1 and CDR2 sequences are MNHEY and SMNVEV (reference sequence). After removal of 10 bases from V and 5 bases from J, the junction contained 10 bases not matched to a gene. CDR3 bases: TGTGCCAACAGATTCAATAGCGGGAGGGAGACCCAGTACTTC. This encodes CANRFNSGRETQYF.

Notes on this clonotype: This may stem from a read error, because a much larger clone lies one nucleotide away. The chain links TRBV2 to TRBJ2-7; TRBD1 or TRBD2 may be the D gene (6 bases each). The CDR3 covers 17 residues. Per germline, CDR1 SNHLY and CDR2 FYNNEI. Trimming pared 8 bases from V and 7 bases from J, leaving 30 bases between. The CDR3 DNA reads as TGTGCCAGCTCACCACCGGGCCAAGGGGGAGGTCCCAGTGAGCAGTACTTC. Its translation is CASSPPGQGGGPSEQYF. Combining the CDR3 with reference TRBV2 and TRBJ2-7 gives the whole variable domain EPEVTQTPSHQVTQMGQEVILRCVPISNHLYFYWYRQILGQKVEFLVSFYNNEISEKSEIFDDQFSVERPDGSNFTLKIRSTKLEDSAMYFCASSPPGQGGGPSEQYFGPGTRLTVT.

This clonotype occurred once. This rearrangement joins TRBV19 to TRBJ1-5; D unresolved. The germline gives CDR1 LNHDA, CDR2 SQIVND (reference sequence). V dropped 5 bases and J dropped 3 bases, with 8 bases sitting between them. This CDR3 has 13 amino acids. The chain's CDR3 is CASSQEINQPQHF. In DNA form, the CDR3 reads TGTGCCAGTAGTCAGGAGATCAATCAGCCCCAGCATTTT.

This clonotype has just a few counts. This chain uses TRBV4-1 with TRBJ1-4; D perhaps matches TRBD1 (5 bases). Germline loops: CDR1 MGHRA, CDR2 YSYEKL. The V gene lost 5 bases and the J gene lost 1 base, with 20 bases spanning the gap. The CDR3 is 18 residues long. The CDR3 nucleotides are TGCGCCAGCAGCTTAAGGGCGCAGGGCCGAGGAACTAATGAAAAACTGTTTTTT. As protein: CASSLRAQGRGTNEKLFF.

This clonotype has just a few counts. The CDR3 is CASSYDTFTDTQYF. The DNA of the CDR3 is TGTGCCAGCAGTTACGACACATTCACAGATACGCAGTATTTT. The chain recombines TRBV6-5 with TRBJ2-3; unclear D gene. The CDR3 has 14 amino acids. Trimming stripped 2 bases from V and 2 bases from J, with 8 bases between. The germline V gene encodes CDR1 MNHEY and CDR2 SVGAGI.

Only a few counts were recorded for this clonotype. The chain carries TRBV3-1 and TRBJ2-2; D is unclear. Trimming left V 0 bases short and J 3 bases short, with 8 bases between. Germline V CDR1 and CDR2: LGHDT, YNNKEL (reference sequence). The length of the CDR3 is 15 residues. CDR3 protein: CASSQDNRYTGELFF. The CDR3 DNA reads TGTGCCAGCAGCCAAGATAACCGATACACCGGGGAGCTGTTTTTT. Based on the CDR3 plus reference TRBV3-1 and TRBJ2-2, the full variable domain is DTAVSQTPKYLVTQMGNDKSIKCEQNLGHDTMYWYKQDSKKFLKIMFSYNNKELIINETVPNRFSPKSPDKAHLNLHINSLELGDSAVYFCASSQDNRYTGELFFGEGSRLTVL.

The chain combines TRBV7-2 with TRBJ2-3, with D possibly TRBD2 on 5 matching bases. CDR3 length: 14 residues. The germline gives CDR1 SGHTA, CDR2 FQGNSA. V was trimmed by 4 bases and J by 2 bases, leaving 10 bases between them. The CDR3: CASSSDWYTDTQYF. The CDR3 nucleotides read TGTGCCAGCAGCTCGGACTGGTACACAGATACGCAGTATTTT.

This clonotype has at least ten counts. The genes are TRBV6-2 or TRBV6-3 and TRBJ1-5; 11 bases are shared with TRBD1. CDR3 size: 15 residues. V lost 7 bases to trimming and J lost 7 bases; unmatched junction nucleotides: 9. CDR1 MNHEY and CDR2 SVGEGT come from the germline V gene. This CDR3 reads CASTPRGTGGQPQHF. CDR3 DNA: TGTGCCAGCACTCCCAGGGGGACAGGGGGACAGCCCCAGCATTTT.

A few counts support this clonotype. V is TRBV3-1 and J is TRBJ1-1; 7 positions agree with TRBD1. The J segment lost 4 bases and the V segment lost 0 bases, leaving 8 bases of the junction unmatched. This CDR3 is built from 16 residues. Germline CDR1 and CDR2: LGHDT and YNNKEL (reference sequence). The CDR3 coding sequence is TGTGCCAGCAGCCAAGATCGTAGTCCAGGGGGCACTGAAGCTTTCTTT. Translating it yields CASSQDRSPGGTEAFF.

This clonotype was seen more than once but under ten times. This chain links TRBV19 with TRBJ1-5; D unresolved. The CDR3 runs 16 residues. Per germline, CDR1 LNHDA and CDR2 SQIVND (reference sequence). V lost 8 bases and J lost 0, with 17 bases in between. This CDR3 is CASGRSWGYSNQPQHF. Written as DNA, the CDR3 is TGTGCCAGTGGTCGTTCGTGGGGTTATAGCAATCAGCCCCAGCATTTT.

In regard to this clonotype: An end of the junction differs from the germline gene, which may be a read error. The chain recombines TRBV7-7 with TRBJ2-1; 8 bases agree with TRBD1. The CDR3 totals 14 residues. The germline V gene has CDR1 SSHAT and CDR2 FNYEAQ (reference sequence). CDR3: CASSLNRGDNEQFF. CDR3 nucleotides: TGTGCTAGCAGCCTCAACAGGGGGGATAATGAGCAGTTCTTC.

This clonotype was observed a handful of times. The chain carries TRBV12-3 or TRBV12-4 and TRBJ2-3, with 9 bases fitting TRBD2. V was pared by 4 bases and J by 6 bases, with 11 bases of the junction left unmatched. The CDR3 is 16 residues long. CDR3 nucleotide sequence: TGTGCCAGCAGTTCCCAACTAGCGGGTGGAGTTGATACGCAGTATTTT. Amino acids: CASSSQLAGGVDTQYF.

This clonotype was observed at least ten times. The chain uses TRBV2 and TRBJ1-1; D is uncertain. There are 14 residues in the CDR3. The V end was cut by 6 bases, the J end by 5 bases, with 16 bases between. Germline values: CDR1 SNHLY, CDR2 FYNNEI. The CDR3 nucleotides read TGTGCCAGCAGGGAGGGTCTGGGGATTACTGAAGCTTTCTTT. Its translation is CASREGLGITEAFF.

This clonotype was seen more than once but under ten times. The chain is built from TRBV6-1 and TRBJ2-7; 10 bases align to TRBD2. The CDR3 has 13 residues. Germline-derived CDR1 and CDR2 are MNHNS and SASEGT. Trimming removed 8 bases from V and 3 bases from J; junction bases left unmatched: 4. The CDR3 DNA sequence: TGTGCCAGCGCAACTAGCGGGGTCTACGAGCAGTACTTC. It yields the protein CASATSGVYEQYF.

The CDR3 nucleotides read TGTGCCAGCAGTGGAAGACACTACACCGGGGAGCTGTTTTTT. Its translation: CASSGRHYTGELFF. The chain joins TRBV25-1 to TRBJ2-2; D not certain. The germline gives CDR1 MGHDK, CDR2 SYGVNS. The V gene lost 4 bases and the J gene lost 3 bases, with 9 bases spanning the gap. This CDR3 spans 14 amino acids.

V gene TRBV11-1 combines with J gene TRBJ1-6, with no clear D. Trimming pared 3 bases from V and 6 bases from J, leaving 6 bases between. Per the germline V gene, CDR1 is SGHAT and CDR2 is FQDESV (reference sequence). The CDR3 is 13 amino acids. The CDR3 nucleotides read TGTGCCAGCAGCTTGGCCTCTAATTCACCCCTCCACTTT. Translating gives CASSLASNSPLHF.